This TCR beta chain originates from a study of neurological immune-mediated disorders. Study-wide results and caveats: Because no CDR3 amino acid sequences were shared across subjects by expanded clones, private repertoires were suggested in all groups.

For sorted libraries, the input was about 920,000 CD4+ or CD8+ T cells. Trimming cost V 6 bases and J 13 bases, with 18 bases left between them. The CDR3 runs to 12 residues. TCRdb reprocessed the 5' RACE reads via MiXCR and lists one record per CDR3 protein. The sample contains just under 40,000 distinct CDR3 sequences, less than 9% of which appear only once. This clonotype was found a few times. Its specificity is unknown. The V and J genes are TRBV12-3 or TRBV12-4 and TRBJ2-5; D is perhaps TRBD1 (6 bases). This clonotype originated in a man in his fifties in good health. What was sequenced was CD4+ T cells from blood. CDR3 in amino acids: CASSPDRSHRYF. Written as DNA, the CDR3 is TGTGCCAGCAGCCCCGACAGGTCCCATCGGTACTTC.